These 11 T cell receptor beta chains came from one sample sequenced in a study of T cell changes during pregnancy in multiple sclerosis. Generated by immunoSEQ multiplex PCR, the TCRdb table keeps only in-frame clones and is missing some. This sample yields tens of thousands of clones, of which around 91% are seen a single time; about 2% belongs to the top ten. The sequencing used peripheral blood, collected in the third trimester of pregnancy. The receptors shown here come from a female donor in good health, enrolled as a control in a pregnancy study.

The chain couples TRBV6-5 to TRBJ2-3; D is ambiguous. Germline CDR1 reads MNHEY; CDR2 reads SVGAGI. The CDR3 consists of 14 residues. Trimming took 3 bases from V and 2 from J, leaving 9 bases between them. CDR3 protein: CASSYSLDTDTQYF. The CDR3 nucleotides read TGTGCCAGCAGTTATTCTTTAGACACAGATACGCAGTATTTT.

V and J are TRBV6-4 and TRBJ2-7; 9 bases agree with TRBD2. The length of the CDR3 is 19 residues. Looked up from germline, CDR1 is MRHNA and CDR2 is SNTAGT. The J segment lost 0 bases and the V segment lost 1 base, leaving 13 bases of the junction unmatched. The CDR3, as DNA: TGTGCCAGCAGTGACTTTGTAGCGGGAGTCAGCCAATACTCCTACGAGCAGTACTTC. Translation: CASSDFVAGVSQYSYEQYF.

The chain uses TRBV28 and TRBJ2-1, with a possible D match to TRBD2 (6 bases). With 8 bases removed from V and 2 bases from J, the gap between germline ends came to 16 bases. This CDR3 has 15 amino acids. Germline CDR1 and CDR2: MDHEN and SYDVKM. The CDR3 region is CASPPAGGTYNEQFF. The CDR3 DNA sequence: TGTGCCAGCCCCCCGGCCGGCGGGACCTACAATGAGCAGTTCTTC.

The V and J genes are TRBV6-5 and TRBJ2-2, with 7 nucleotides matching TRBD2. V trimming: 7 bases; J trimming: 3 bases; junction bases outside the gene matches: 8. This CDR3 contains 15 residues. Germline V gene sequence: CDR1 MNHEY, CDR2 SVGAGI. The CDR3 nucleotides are TGTGCCAGCATCCCATGGCGGGAGTACACCGGGGAGCTGTTTTTT. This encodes CASIPWREYTGELFF.

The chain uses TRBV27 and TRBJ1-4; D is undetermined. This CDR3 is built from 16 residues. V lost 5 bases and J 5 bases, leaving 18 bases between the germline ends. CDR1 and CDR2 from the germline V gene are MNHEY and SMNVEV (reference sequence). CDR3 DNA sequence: TGTGCCAGCAGTCGGCAGCGCCCTTATTCCAATGAAAAACTGTTTTTT. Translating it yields CASSRQRPYSNEKLFF. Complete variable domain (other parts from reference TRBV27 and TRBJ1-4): EAQVTQNPRYLITVTGKKLTVTCSQNMNHEYMSWYRQDPGLGLRQIYYSMNVEVTDKGDVPEGYKVSRKEKRNFPLILESPSPNQTSLYFCASSRQRPYSNEKLFFGSGTQLSVL.

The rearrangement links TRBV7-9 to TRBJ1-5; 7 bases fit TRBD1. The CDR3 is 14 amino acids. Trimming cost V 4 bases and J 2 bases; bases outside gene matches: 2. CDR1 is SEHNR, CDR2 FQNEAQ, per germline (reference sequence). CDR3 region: CASSSGQGNQPQHF. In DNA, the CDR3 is TGTGCCAGCAGCTCCGGACAGGGCAATCAGCCCCAGCATTTT.

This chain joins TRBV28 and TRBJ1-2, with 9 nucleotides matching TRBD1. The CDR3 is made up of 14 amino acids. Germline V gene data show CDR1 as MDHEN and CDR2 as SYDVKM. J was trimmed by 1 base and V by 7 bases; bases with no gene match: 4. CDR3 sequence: CASKGDRVNYGYTF. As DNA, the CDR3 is TGTGCCAGCAAGGGGGACAGGGTTAACTATGGCTACACCTTC.

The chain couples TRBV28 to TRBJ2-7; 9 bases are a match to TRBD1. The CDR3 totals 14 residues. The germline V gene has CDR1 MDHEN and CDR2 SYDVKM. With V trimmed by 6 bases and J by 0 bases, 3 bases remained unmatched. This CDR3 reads CASRGTGTSYEQYF. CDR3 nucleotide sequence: TGTGCCAGCAGGGGGACAGGGACCTCCTACGAGCAGTACTTC.

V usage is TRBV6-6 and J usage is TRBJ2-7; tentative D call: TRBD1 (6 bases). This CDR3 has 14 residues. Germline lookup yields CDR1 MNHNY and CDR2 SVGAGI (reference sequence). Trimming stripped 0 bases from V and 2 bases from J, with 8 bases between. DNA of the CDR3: TGTGCCAGCAGTTACTCGACAGGAGCCTACGAGCAGTACTTC. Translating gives CASSYSTGAYEQYF.

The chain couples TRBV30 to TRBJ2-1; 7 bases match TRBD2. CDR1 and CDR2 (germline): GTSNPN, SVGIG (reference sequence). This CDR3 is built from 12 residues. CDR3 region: CAVGRAYNEQFF. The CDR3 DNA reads TGTGCAGTAGGGAGGGCCTACAATGAGCAGTTCTTC.

The CDR3 here is CASSPSGGRGDTQYF. CDR3 bases: TGTGCCAGCAGCCCCTCGGGGGGACGGGGGGATACGCAGTATTTT. The chain is built from TRBV7-8 and TRBJ2-3; 7 bases are shared with TRBD2. Trimming at V came to 5 bases and at J to 6 bases, leaving 11 bases not matched to a gene. The germline V gene encodes CDR1 SGHVS and CDR2 FQNEAQ. The CDR3 loop spans 15 amino acids.